This T cell receptor (beta chain) was retrieved from a study of blood T cell repertoires in COVID-19. Study-level information: Donors in the United States, Italy and Spain gave samples during acute or convalescent COVID-19. PBMCs, B-cell-depleted T cells, or T cells provided the cDNA or gDNA that made up the material.

TCRdb's copy holds only in-frame clones and misses some; the assay was immunoSEQ multiplex PCR. The profile covers some 49,000 clones, with around 86% appearing a single time and 20% to 25% taken by the ten largest. The sample consisted of peripheral blood. The receptor was derived from a woman older than 75 with COVID-19, enrolled during active disease.

The CDR3 region is CASSQQGSYGYTF. The DNA of the CDR3 is TGTGCCAGCAGCCAACAGGGGTCCTATGGCTACACCTTC. This chain links TRBV27 with TRBJ1-2; 7 bases are shared with TRBD1. The CDR3 runs to 13 residues. Germline values: CDR1 MNHEY, CDR2 SMNVEV (reference sequence). V shed 6 bases, J shed 4 bases, and the junction held 5 bases outside the gene matches.